These T cell receptor beta chains were read from a single sample in a study of PD-1 blockade in classical Hodgkin lymphoma. The repertoire was sequenced with immunoSEQ multiplex PCR; TCRdb's copy has only in-frame clones and lacks some. Of approximately 50,000 clones listed, about two thirds were seen once; the top ten hold about 14%. Sequenced material: peripheral blood mononuclear cells (PBMCs), taken before the second cycle of nivolumab. The receptors were sampled from a human donor with classical Hodgkin lymphoma. Both conserved end residues are part of each CDR3. Fields, in order: CDR3 protein, J gene, CDR3 length, clone size, V gene. Only some rows state a clone size, as once, few, many or a class for expanded clones.

CASSITPRREQYF | TRBJ2-7 | 13 | - | TRBV19
CASGTWGERETQYF | TRBJ2-5 | 14 | few | TRBV7-2
CSVLMTRGTEAFF | TRBJ1-1 | 13 | - | TRBV29-1
CASSHPTEFNSPLHF | TRBJ1-6 | 15 | - | TRBV6-6
CASSVGDAEETQYF | TRBJ2-5 | 14 | - | TRBV9
CASSIPGRQPQHF | TRBJ1-5 | 13 | - | TRBV6-4
CASSPGSYEQYF | TRBJ2-7 | 12 | - | TRBV5-6
CASSPGQGATNEKLFF | TRBJ1-4 | 16 | - | TRBV18
CASSYPWAASTGELFF | TRBJ2-2 | 16 | - | TRBV6-5
CASSSRQGLNYEQYF | TRBJ2-7 | 15 | once | TRBV5-1
CASTMTGGTGEQYF | TRBJ2-7 | 14 | - | TRBV19
CASSRTSGASTDTQYF | TRBJ2-3 | 16 | - | TRBV5-4
CASSPGQGAYEQFF | TRBJ2-1 | 14 | few | TRBV7-9
CASSRAGLTNEKLFF | TRBJ1-4 | 15 | - | TRBV18
CASSLGQGTMNTEAFF | TRBJ1-1 | 16 | - | TRBV4-1
CATSRGGTVYEQYF | TRBJ2-7 | 14 | - | TRBV15
CASSLRGTADQPQHF | TRBJ1-5 | 15 | - | TRBV7-2
CASSGRPGTETYEQYF | TRBJ2-7 | 16 | few | TRBV19
CASSLNRDSNQPQHF | TRBJ1-5 | 15 | - | TRBV7-8
CASSLWASLSYEQYF | TRBJ2-7 | 15 | - | TRBV27
CASSLALTGLTDTQYF | TRBJ2-3 | 16 | - | TRBV7-2
CASSPIPQGLNTEAFF | TRBJ1-1 | 16 | - | TRBV18
CASSLRVWGHYEQYF | - | 15 | once | TRBV27
CASRSRATNTGELFF | TRBJ2-2 | 15 | - | TRBV6-5
CATTGTSGTDTQYF | TRBJ2-3 | 14 | - | TRBV10-2
CASSMTSGSSVNEQFF | TRBJ2-1 | 16 | - | TRBV7-3
CASSLDFRDYYEQYF | TRBJ2-7 | 15 | few | TRBV5-1
CASSGDRGLKNTEAFF | TRBJ1-1 | 16 | - | TRBV10-1
CASSIEGAGTDTQYF | TRBJ2-3 | 15 | medium-sized | TRBV19
CASSFRDPGGETQYF | TRBJ2-3 | 15 | - | TRBV5-1
CAWSVRGRGHQPQHF | TRBJ1-5 | 15 | - | TRBV30
CAISDGEFPEFSGNTIYF | TRBJ1-3 | 18 | - | TRBV10-3
CASSQTRFEQYF | TRBJ2-7 | 12 | - | TRBV14
CASSLGGTSGTYEQYF | TRBJ2-7 | 16 | - | TRBV7-6
CASSPGLANYGYTF | TRBJ1-2 | 14 | - | TRBV18
CASSQVGGDSYTGELFF | TRBJ2-2 | 17 | - | TRBV14
CASSLLQGSNQPQHF | TRBJ1-5 | 15 | few | TRBV28
CASSAIPGLSSEQYF | TRBJ2-7 | 15 | - | TRBV6-1
CASITGSGLAAEQYF | TRBJ2-7 | 15 | - | TRBV6-1
CAWSVLGGGRETQYF | TRBJ2-5 | 15 | - | TRBV30
CSVVVQGLNQPQHF | TRBJ1-5 | 14 | - | TRBV29-1
CASSQDGFGGPKAYNEQFF | TRBJ2-1 | 19 | - | TRBV4-1
CASSLSNTGELFF | TRBJ2-2 | 13 | - | TRBV6-4